Each of the 20 T cell receptor beta chains below was sequenced from the same sample in a study of blood T cell repertoires in COVID-19. The repertoire was sequenced with immunoSEQ multiplex PCR; TCRdb's copy has only in-frame clones and lacks some. This table holds about 200,000 clones, 81% found once. Sequenced input: peripheral blood. These receptors were collected from a woman of 80 years or more with acute or convalescent COVID-19.

The J gene is TRBJ1-4, the V gene TRBV10-2, with 7 positions matching TRBD1. Germline V lookup: CDR1 WSHSY, CDR2 SAAADI. V gave up 2 bases and J gave up 5 bases; unmatched junction bases: 5. The length of the CDR3 is 15 residues. CDR3 sequence: CASSEVPTGNEKLFF. The CDR3 bases are TGCGCCAGCAGTGAGGTGCCGACAGGGAATGAAAAACTGTTTTTT.

The V call is TRBV6-5, the J call TRBJ2-7; TRBD1 aligns across 7 bases. Unmatched junction bases numbered 10, after V lost 4 bases and J lost 4 bases. CDR1 and CDR2 (germline): MNHEY, SVGAGI. This CDR3 has 15 amino acids. The DNA for the CDR3 is TGTGCCAGCAGTTCATCCCCGGGACAGCAATACGAGCAGTACTTC. It is translated as CASSSSPGQQYEQYF.

This chain connects TRBV3-1 (or the pseudogene TRBV3-2) to TRBJ1-2; 8 nucleotides align to TRBD1. J was trimmed by 4 bases and V by 2 bases; bases with no gene match: 18. In germline, CDR1 is LGHDT, CDR2 YNNKEL (reference sequence). The CDR3 has 19 residues. The CDR3 nucleotides are TGTGCCAGCAGCCAATGGGGACAGGATTTAACCCTCGGGACCTATGGCTACACCTTC. It is translated as CASSQWGQDLTLGTYGYTF.

The chain joins TRBV7-9 to TRBJ1-2; D not resolved. Per the germline V gene, CDR1 is SEHNR and CDR2 is FQNEAQ (reference sequence). The CDR3 loop spans 12 amino acids. Trimming shortened V by 2 bases and J by 8 bases, and 9 bases separated the two germline ends. In nucleotides, the CDR3 is TGTGCCAGCAGCTTAAACGCTGGCGGCTACACCTTC. It yields the protein CASSLNAGGYTF.

This rearrangement joins TRBV18 to TRBJ1-2; D is ambiguous. Looked up from germline, CDR1 is KGHSH and CDR2 is LQKENI. The V and J ends lost 3 bases and 8 bases respectively, with 28 bases between them. CDR3 length: 18 residues. The CDR3 loop is CASSPEPGKEIQRSGYTF. The CDR3 bases are TGTGCCAGCTCACCCGAGCCCGGTAAGGAGATCCAACGATCGGGCTACACCTTC. Full variable domain (outside the CDR3, taken from reference TRBV18 and TRBJ1-2): NAGVMQNPRHLVRRRGQEARLRCSPMKGHSHVYWYRQLPEEGLKFMVYLQKENIIDESGMPKERFSAEFPKEGPSILRIQQVVRGDSAAYFCASSPEPGKEIQRSGYTFGSGTRLTVV.

As DNA, the CDR3 is TGTGCCAGTAGTATCCGCCTGGGGCTACACAATGAGCAGTTCTTC. Its protein product is CASSIRLGLHNEQFF. The chain combines TRBV19 with TRBJ2-1; D is possibly TRBD1 (5 bases). In germline, CDR1 is LNHDA, CDR2 SQIVND (reference sequence). There are 15 residues in the CDR3. Trimming removed 3 bases at V and 5 bases at J, with 14 bases between.

J is TRBJ1-1 and V is TRBV2; 9 bases align to TRBD1. Per germline, CDR1 SNHLY and CDR2 FYNNEI. CDR3 length: 15 amino acids. J gave up 4 bases and V 6 bases, and 9 bases lay outside the gene matches. The CDR3 sequence is CASRKEQGAGTEAFF. The DNA of the CDR3 is TGTGCCAGCAGAAAAGAACAGGGGGCGGGCACTGAAGCTTTCTTT.

For this clone: As the CDR3 is not closed by the conserved phenylalanine or tryptophan, this likely results from a read error. It is unclear where the CDR3 begins or ends on the DNA, so no DNA is shown, and the CDR3 is as TCRdb lists it. V usage is TRBV3-1 (or the pseudogene TRBV3-2) and J usage is TRBJ1-1; the table's D call TRBD1 went unverified against the DNA. The germline CDR1 and CDR2 sequences are LGHDT and YNNKEL (reference sequence). A total of 10 residues make up the CDR3, ends included. The CDR3 loop is CASSQDPGCV.

The rearrangement joins TRBV15 to TRBJ2-6; D is undetermined. With 1 base removed from V and 3 bases from J, the gap between germline ends came to 4 bases. Germline CDR1 is LNHNV and CDR2 is YYDKDF (reference sequence). The CDR3 consists of 14 residues. The CDR3 here is CATSRASGANVLTF. The CDR3 nucleotides are TGTGCCACCAGCAGAGCTAGTGGGGCCAACGTCCTGACTTTC.

The chain joins TRBV27 to TRBJ2-6; 7 bases line up with TRBD1. The V gene end was trimmed by 5 bases and the J gene end by 0 bases; junction bases not matched to a gene: 7. CDR3 length: 17 residues. The V gene's germline CDR1 is MNHEY and CDR2 SMNVEV (reference sequence). The CDR3 sequence is CASSRSGQLSGANVLTF. The CDR3 DNA reads TGTGCCAGCAGTCGGTCGGGACAGCTCTCTGGGGCCAACGTCCTGACTTTC.

This chain uses TRBV7-2 with TRBJ2-7; TRBD2 matches at 8 bases. The CDR3 has 14 residues. V gave up 3 bases and J gave up 6 bases; unmatched junction bases: 7. Germline V gene sequence: CDR1 SGHTA, CDR2 FQGNSA. CDR3 residues: CASSFSGGAVEQYF. The CDR3 nucleotides are TGTGCCAGCAGCTTCTCCGGGGGGGCCGTCGAGCAGTACTTC.

This chain uses TRBV5-8 with TRBJ2-3; the D is unclear. V was shortened by 4 bases and J by 0 bases, with 12 bases between the two germline ends. Looked up from germline, CDR1 is SGHTS and CDR2 is YDEGEE. This CDR3 is 15 amino acids long. The CDR3 bases are TGTGCCAGCAGCCATCGCTATCACAGCACAGATACGCAGTATTTT. Translation gives CASSHRYHSTDTQYF. The full variable domain, with the rest looked up from reference TRBV5-8 and TRBJ2-3, is EAGVTQSPTHLIKTRGQQATLRCSPISGHTSVYWYQQALGLGLQFLLWYDEGEERNRGNFPPRFSGRQFPNYSSELNVNALELEDSALYLCASSHRYHSTDTQYFGPGTRLTVL.

The CDR3 loop is CAISEGPRDRGDEQYF. The CDR3 DNA sequence: TGTGCCATCAGTGAGGGACCCCGGGACAGGGGAGACGAGCAGTACTTC. V and J are TRBV10-3 and TRBJ2-7; 10 bases align to TRBD1. The CDR3 is made up of 16 amino acids. With 2 bases clipped from V and 5 bases from J, the junction kept 9 bases outside the gene matches. Germline CDR1 reads ENHRY; CDR2 reads SYGVKD.

This clone occurred a few times. V usage is TRBV7-2 and J usage is TRBJ2-7, with D perhaps TRBD2 (6 bases). V gave up 6 bases and J gave up 0 bases, with 12 bases separating them. This CDR3 spans 14 amino acids. Germline V gives CDR1 SGHTA, CDR2 FQGNSA. In DNA, the CDR3 is TGTGCCAGCAGATGGGACTCCAGCTCCTACGAGCAGTACTTC. Translation gives CASRWDSSSYEQYF.

V usage is TRBV19 and J usage is TRBJ1-3; 8 nucleotides agree with TRBD1. This CDR3 has 15 residues. CDR1 and CDR2 from the germline V gene are LNHDA and SQIVND (reference sequence). Losses at the gene ends were 3 bases for V and 1 base for J; bases not matched to a gene: 2. The CDR3 here is CASSIRTGSGNTIYF. CDR3 DNA: TGTGCCAGTAGTATCCGGACAGGGTCTGGAAACACCATATATTTT.

The gene calls are TRBV27 and TRBJ2-7; D gene unclear. Trimming stripped 5 bases from V and 0 bases from J, with 11 bases between. The CDR3 is 14 residues long. CDR1 and CDR2 from the germline V gene are MNHEY and SMNVEV (reference sequence). CDR3 nucleotide sequence: TGTGCCAGCAGTCGTCAATATAGCTCCTACGAGCAGTACTTC. Protein: CASSRQYSSYEQYF.

This clone was seen a few times. DNA of the CDR3: TGTGCCAGCAGCCAATTGTTGGGGCCACCTGGAAACACCATATATTTT. It encodes CASSQLLGPPGNTIYF. The V call is TRBV28, the J call TRBJ1-3, with a tentative D call TRBD1 (5 bases). V lost 6 bases and J lost 2, with 17 bases in between. Germline lookup yields CDR1 MDHEN and CDR2 SYDVKM. CDR3 size: 16 residues.

This clone was detected once. The junction does not match germline at one end; this may be a read error. V gene TRBV28 combines with J gene TRBJ2-7, with TRBD1 matching 8 bases. The CDR3 has 14 amino acids. Germline V gene sequence: CDR1 MDHEN, CDR2 SYDVKM. CDR3: CASTLAGGSNEQYF. In DNA form, the CDR3 reads TGTGCCAGCACCCTGGCAGGGGGCTCCAACGAGCAGTACTTC. The full variable domain, with the rest looked up from reference TRBV28 and TRBJ2-7, is DVKVTQSSRYLVKRTGEKVFLECVQDMDHENMFWYRQDPGLGLRLIYFSYDVKMKEKGDIPEGYSVSREKKERFSLILESASTNQTSMYLCASTLAGGSNEQYFGPGTRLTVT.

V is TRBV5-4 and J is TRBJ1-1; D might be TRBD1 (5 bases). Trimming stripped 0 bases from V and 4 bases from J, with 10 bases between. The CDR3 has 14 residues. Germline CDR1 reads SGHNT; CDR2 reads YYREEE (reference sequence). CDR3 DNA: TGTGCCAGCAGCTTGGGCGGGGGAGTCACTGAAGCTTTCTTT. Protein sequence: CASSLGGGVTEAFF.

This rearrangement joins TRBV19 to TRBJ1-1; 9 bases map to TRBD1. The CDR3 contains 13 residues. Germline V gene data show CDR1 as LNHDA and CDR2 as SQIVND (reference sequence). With V trimmed by 5 bases and J by 10 bases, 8 bases remained unmatched. DNA for the CDR3: TGTGCCAGTAGTCTTACAGGGGGCCCGGGAGCTTTCTTT. It is translated as CASSLTGGPGAFF.